The 18 T cell receptor beta chains below come from one sample, sequenced in a study of beta chain features in type 1 diabetes. Which antigens these TCRs recognize remains unknown. General observations from the study: TCRB CDR3 length was moderately but significantly reduced in all four CD4+ subsets of Type 1 diabetes patients.

Sequencing targeted expressed TCRB transcripts, as all isolated RNA had been reverse transcribed. The assay was immunoSEQ multiplex PCR, and TCRdb's table has in-frame clones only and misses some. Of 250,000 to 300,000 clones in the sample, approximately 25% were seen once. The sample was naive CD4+ T cells from blood. Receptor source: a woman in her twenties or thirties with type 1 diabetes.

The CDR3 DNA reads TGTGCCAGCAGCCCCAGATGGGCCCCAACCCAATTTGAAGCTTTCTTT. Translation gives CASSPRWAPTQFEAFF. The chain uses TRBV9 and TRBJ1-1; no clear D gene. The CDR3 covers 16 residues. Trimming left V 4 bases short and J 7 bases short, with 23 bases between. Germline CDR1 and CDR2: SGDLS and YYNGEE. The whole variable domain, filled in from reference TRBV9 and TRBJ1-1, reads DSGVTQTPKHLITATGQRVTLRCSPRSGDLSVYWYQQSLDQGLQFLIQYYNGEERAKGNILERFSAQQFPDLHSELNLSSLELGDSALYFCASSPRWAPTQFEAFFGQGTRLTVV.

This clone was counted between two and nine times. This sequence joins TRBV2 and TRBJ2-4; 8 bases agree with TRBD2. This CDR3 has 15 residues. With V trimmed by 6 bases and J by 0 bases, 4 bases remained unmatched. Germline lookup yields CDR1 SNHLY and CDR2 FYNNEI. Here the CDR3 DNA reads TGTGCCAGCAGAGTAGCGGGAACAGCCAAAAACATTCAGTACTTC. Protein sequence: CASRVAGTAKNIQYF.

The genes are TRBV5-1 and TRBJ2-5; tentative D call: TRBD1 (6 bases). From germline, CDR1 is SGHRS and CDR2 YFSETQ. The CDR3 length is 15 residues. Trimming pared 1 base from V and 0 bases from J, leaving 10 bases between. The CDR3 reads CASSLLGTNQETQYF. In nucleotides, the CDR3 is TGCGCCAGCAGCTTGTTAGGGACAAACCAAGAGACCCAGTACTTC.

The chain links TRBV2 to TRBJ2-1; D remains ambiguous. Trimming left V 8 bases short and J 9 bases short, with 8 bases between. The germline CDR1 and CDR2 sequences are SNHLY and FYNNEI. The CDR3 loop spans 10 amino acids. The CDR3 nucleotides are TGTGCCAGCGGTAGCACTGAGCAGTTCTTC. It is translated as CASGSTEQFF.

This chain uses TRBV25-1 with TRBJ2-1; 7 bases are shared with TRBD1. The germline V gene has CDR1 MGHDK and CDR2 SYGVNS. The ends lost 7 bases at V and 2 bases at J; junction bases unmatched: 5. The CDR3 length is 14 residues. Here the CDR3 reads CASMMTGPYNEQFF. CDR3 nucleotides: TGTGCCAGCATGATGACAGGGCCCTACAATGAGCAGTTCTTC.

The chain uses TRBV30 and TRBJ2-7; a weak D match, TRBD2 (5 bases). CDR1 and CDR2 from the germline V gene are GTSNPN and SVGIG (reference sequence). This CDR3 has 12 amino acids. V was clipped by 2 bases and J by 6 bases, with 11 bases between them. CDR3 DNA: TGTGCCTGGAGTAGAATAGCGTCCGAGCAGTACTTC. Translated: CAWSRIASEQYF.

This clone was detected only a few times. This chain links TRBV29-1 with TRBJ2-1; no clear D. The germline V gene has CDR1 SQVTM and CDR2 ANQGSEA. V was pared by 5 bases and J by 8 bases, with 16 bases between. This CDR3 contains 13 residues. The CDR3 region is CSVHWSSHDEQFF. In DNA, the CDR3 is TGCAGCGTTCATTGGAGTTCCCATGATGAGCAGTTCTTC.

The chain joins TRBV27 to TRBJ2-1, with TRBD2 matching over 11 bases. The CDR3 is made up of 15 amino acids. Germline-derived CDR1 and CDR2 are MNHEY and SMNVEV (reference sequence). V lost 7 bases, J lost 6 bases, and 8 bases stayed unmatched. The DNA of the CDR3 is TGTGCCAGCATTACTAGCGGGAGATCTGGCAATGAGCAGTTCTTC. Translating it yields CASITSGRSGNEQFF.

J is TRBJ2-7 and V is TRBV27; D call uncertain. This CDR3 spans 13 amino acids. Between the trimmed V and J ends, which lost 2 bases and 2 bases, there was a span of 7 bases. Germline V lookup: CDR1 MNHEY, CDR2 SMNVEV (reference sequence). The CDR3 loop reads CASSLQAPYEQYF. The DNA of the CDR3 is TGTGCCAGCAGTTTACAGGCGCCCTACGAGCAGTACTTC.

The rearrangement joins TRBV30 to TRBJ1-5; the D is unclear. Germline values: CDR1 GTSNPN, CDR2 SVGIG (reference sequence). V was trimmed by 2 bases and J by 2 bases, leaving 4 bases between them. CDR3 length: 12 amino acids. As DNA, the CDR3 is TGTGCCTGGAGTCGGGGCAATCAGCCCCAGCATTTT. This encodes CAWSRGNQPQHF. Variable domain in full (rest from reference TRBV30 and TRBJ1-5): SQTIHQWPATLVQPVGSPLSLECTVEGTSNPNLYWYRQAAGRGLQLLFYSVGIGQISSEVPQNLSASRPQDRQFILSSKKLLLSDSGFYLCAWSRGNQPQHFGDGTRLSIL.

The DNA for the CDR3 is TGTGCCAGCAGCTTACTGACTAGCGGGAGTGAGACCCAGTACTTC. Translating gives CASSLLTSGSETQYF. The chain has TRBV7-3 and TRBJ2-5, with 12 bases lining up with TRBD2. Trimming cost V 2 bases and J 5 bases; bases outside gene matches: 3. The CDR3 is 15 amino acids. CDR1 SGHTA and CDR2 FQGTGA come from the germline V gene.

The CDR3 DNA follows: TGTGCCTGGAGTGGTGGCCGTGGCTACACCTTC. This translates into CAWSGGRGYTF. The V gene is TRBV30, the J gene TRBJ1-2, with D unresolved. V gave up 1 base and J gave up 7 bases, with 7 bases separating them. Germline assignment: CDR1 GTSNPN and CDR2 SVGIG (reference sequence). The CDR3 spans 11 residues.

In its sample, this clone was seen a few times. The chain is built from TRBV7-9 and TRBJ1-1; TRBD1 agrees at 12 bases. The junction had 6 bases not matched to a gene; V was cut back by 11 bases and J by 5 bases. The CDR3 loop spans 13 amino acids. CDR1 is SEHNR and CDR2 is FQNEAQ in the germline V gene (reference sequence). In nucleotides, the CDR3 is TGTGCCGGACTGGGACAGGGGGCTACTGAAGCTTTCTTT. This sequence encodes CAGLGQGATEAFF. The full variable domain, its missing parts supplied by reference TRBV7-9 and TRBJ1-1, is DTGVSQNPRHKITKRGQNVTFRCDPISEHNRLYWYRQTLGQGPEFLTYFQNEAQLEKSRLLSDRFSAERPKGSFSTLEIQRTEQGDSAMYLCAGLGQGATEAFFGQGTRLTVV.

The chain's CDR3 is CASSVSQDTQYF. CDR3 sequence (DNA): TGTGCCAGCAGCGTAAGCCAAGATACGCAGTATTTT. The gene calls are TRBV9 and TRBJ2-3; D is unclear. The V gene lost 1 base and the J gene lost 5 bases, with 5 bases spanning the gap. The CDR3 has 12 residues. Germline CDR1 and CDR2: SGDLS and YYNGEE.

The chain employs TRBV29-1 and TRBJ2-7, with D perhaps matching TRBD1 (6 bases). The V end lost 1 base, the J end lost 2 bases, and 9 bases lay between the germline ends. Germline V gene sequence: CDR1 SQVTM, CDR2 ANQGSEA. The CDR3 covers 13 residues. The CDR3 region is CSVEVGAAYEQYF. CDR3 coding DNA: TGCAGCGTTGAAGTGGGGGCCGCCTACGAGCAGTACTTC.

This clone has a handful of counts. The rearrangement links TRBV18 to TRBJ1-2; the D is unclear. The V gene lost 0 bases and the J gene lost 6 bases, with 11 bases spanning the gap. Germline V gene sequence: CDR1 KGHSH, CDR2 LQKENI. This CDR3 is 14 amino acids long. The CDR3 region is CASSPPNGRDGYTF. CDR3 sequence (DNA): TGTGCCAGCTCACCACCAAATGGGAGGGATGGCTACACCTTC.

This clone was recorded a few times. The chain couples TRBV15 to TRBJ1-2; 7 bases map to TRBD1. There are 13 residues in the CDR3. Germline CDR1 reads LNHNV; CDR2 reads YYDKDF (reference sequence). Trimming took 8 bases from V and 8 from J; bases not matched to a gene: 11. CDR3 sequence: CATRDPGGNGYTF. The DNA of the CDR3 is TGTGCCACCCGCGACCCAGGGGGGAACGGCTACACCTTC.

A few counts support this clone. The chain recombines TRBV10-3 with TRBJ1-1; maybe TRBD1 (5 bases). The CDR3 contains 14 residues. V lost 6 bases and J lost 4, with 15 bases in between. Germline lookup yields CDR1 ENHRY and CDR2 SYGVKD. The CDR3 DNA follows: TGTGCCATCAGAGGGGCCCGGAAGGGCACTGAAGCTTTCTTT. It translates to CAIRGARKGTEAFF.